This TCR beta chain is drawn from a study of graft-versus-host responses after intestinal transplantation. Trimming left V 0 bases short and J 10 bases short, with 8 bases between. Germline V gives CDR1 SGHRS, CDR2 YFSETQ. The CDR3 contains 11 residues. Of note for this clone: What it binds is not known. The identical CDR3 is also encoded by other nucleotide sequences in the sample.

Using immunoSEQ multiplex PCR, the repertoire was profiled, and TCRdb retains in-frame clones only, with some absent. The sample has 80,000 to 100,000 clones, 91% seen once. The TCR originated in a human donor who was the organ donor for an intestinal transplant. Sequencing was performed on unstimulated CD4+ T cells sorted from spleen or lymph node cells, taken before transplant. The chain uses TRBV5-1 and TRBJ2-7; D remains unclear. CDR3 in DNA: TGCGCCAGCAGCTTGGGAGGAGAACAGTACTTC. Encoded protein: CASSLGGEQYF.